This is a list of T cell receptor beta chains from one sample in a study of blood T cell repertoires in COVID-19. Sequencing was performed with immunoSEQ multiplex PCR; in TCRdb, only in-frame clones are kept and a portion is missing. The sample has 250,000 to 400,000 clones; around 88% are singletons. Sample: peripheral blood. These receptors were collected from a woman in her twenties or thirties with COVID-19, enrolled during active disease. Each CDR3 is given with its conserved first and last residue. A D gene is named only where the DNA matches it firmly. Size tells how often a clone was seen (once, few, many) or the class of an expanded clone, and some rows leave it out.

d_call,j_call,clone_size,v_call,cdr3_nt,cdr3_aa
.,TRBJ1-6,.,TRBV19,TGTGCCAGTAGTCCCACCGGGTCCATCTATTCACCCCTCCACTTT,CASSPTGSIYSPLHF
TRBD1,TRBJ1-5,.,TRBV15,TGTGCCACCAGCAGGAAGACAGGGGGCTTTTTTAGCAATCAGCCCCAGCATTTT,CATSRKTGGFFSNQPQHF
.,TRBJ2-3,.,TRBV19,TGTGCCAGTAGTCCCTGGGGGGTCGATGACACAGATACGCAGTATTTT,CASSPWGVDDTDTQYF
TRBD2,TRBJ2-1,.,TRBV9,TGTGCCAGCAGCGTTCTACTAGCGAGTGTTGAGCAGTTCTTC,CASSVLLASVEQFF
.,TRBJ1-2,.,TRBV7-2,TGTGCCAGCAGCTTAGATTGGCAGGGTGATGGCTACACCTTC,CASSLDWQGDGYTF
.,TRBJ1-5,.,TRBV6-1,TGTGCCAGCAGTGACAGGCTGGGCCAGCCCCAGCATTTT,CASSDRLGQPQHF
TRBD2,TRBJ2-5,.,TRBV10-3,TGTGCCATCAGTGAAGGGACTAGCAGAGAGACCCAGTACTTC,CAISEGTSRETQYF
TRBD2,TRBJ2-3,.,TRBV7-6,TGTGCCAGCAGCGAGGGTCTAGCGGTCAGTGATACGCAGTATTTT,CASSEGLAVSDTQYF
.,TRBJ2-2,few,TRBV5-5,TGTGCCAGCAGAAAAGGACATAACACCGGGGAGCTGTTTTTT,CASRKGHNTGELFF
TRBD2,TRBJ2-1,.,TRBV5-4,TGTGCCAGCAGCTTGGCCATTTTGGGACTAGCGGCTGTCGGCAATGAGCAGTTCTTC,CASSLAILGLAAVGNEQFF
TRBD2,TRBJ2-2,.,TRBV5-5,TGTGCCAGCAGCATCCTAGCGGGGGGGAACACCGGGGAGCTGTTTTTT,CASSILAGGNTGELFF
TRBD1,TRBJ2-2,.,TRBV4-1,TGCGCCAGCAGCCACCCGGACAGGGGAGACACCGGGGAGCTGTTTTTT,CASSHPDRGDTGELFF
.,TRBJ1-2,.,TRBV6-5,TGTGCCAGCAGCGATCAGACAGCGACCTATGGCTACACCTTC,CASSDQTATYGYTF
TRBD1,TRBJ1-2,.,TRBV9,TGTGCCAGCAGCGCTCCGGGACAGGGGAATGGCTACACCTTC,CASSAPGQGNGYTF
.,TRBJ1-2,once,TRBV3-1/TRBV3-2,TGTGCCAGCAGCCAAAATACGGGAGGCTACACCTTC,CASSQNTGGYTF
TRBD1,TRBJ1-5,.,TRBV10-3,TGTGCCATTAGACAGGGGGCAAATCAGCCCCAGCATTTT,CAIRQGANQPQHF
TRBD1,TRBJ1-2,.,TRBV12-3/TRBV12-4,TGTGCCAGCAGTACGGCAGGGGGTTATGGCTACACCTTC,CASSTAGGYGYTF
TRBD1,TRBJ2-2,.,TRBV24-1,TGTGCCACCAGTGATTTCCGGGACAGGGGGCACACCGGGGAGCTGTTTTTT,CATSDFRDRGHTGELFF
.,TRBJ1-5,.,TRBV6-5,TGTGCCAGCAGTTACAGGGGGAATCAGCCCCAGCATTTT,CASSYRGNQPQHF
TRBD1,TRBJ1-6,.,TRBV6-5,TGTGCCAGCAGTTACATGAGCAGGGGGCAGAATTCACCCCTCCACTTT,CASSYMSRGQNSPLHF
TRBD1,TRBJ1-6,.,TRBV10-3,TGTGCCATCAGTGAAGGGGACAGCCCGAATTCACCCCTCCACTTT,CAISEGDSPNSPLHF
TRBD2,TRBJ2-1,.,TRBV9,TGTGCCAGCAGTGCAGCGGGGGGGCCCTACAATGAGCAGTTCTTC,CASSAAGGPYNEQFF
TRBD1,TRBJ1-1,.,TRBV4-1,TGCGCCAGCAGCCATGAGACAGGGGTGAACACTGAAGCTTTCTTT,CASSHETGVNTEAFF
.,TRBJ2-3,few,TRBV7-2,TGTGCCAGCAGCTCGTCTCTGACTGTGGCAGATACGCAGTATTTT,CASSSSLTVADTQYF
.,TRBJ1-3,.,TRBV7-8,TGTGCCAGCAGCCCGGAGCAGGGCCACTCTGGAAACACCATATATTTT,CASSPEQGHSGNTIYF
TRBD1,TRBJ1-2,.,TRBV7-3,TGTGCCAGCAGCCCGGGACAGGGGCCCTATGGCTACACCTTC,CASSPGQGPYGYTF
.,TRBJ2-7,.,TRBV6-2/TRBV6-3,TGTGCCAGCAGTCGTAAATACGAGCAGTACTTC,CASSRKYEQYF
TRBD1,TRBJ1-2,.,TRBV11-2,TGTGCCAGCAGAAACCGACAGGGGCCCACCGCCTATGGCTACACCTTC,CASRNRQGPTAYGYTF
TRBD2,TRBJ2-2,.,TRBV4-2,TGTGCCAGCAGCCAAGCGGTCGGGGGGATCACCGGGGAGCTGTTTTTT,CASSQAVGGITGELFF
.,TRBJ1-4,.,TRBV11-2,TGTGCCAGCACCTCTGGTGGGGAGTTCCATGAAAAACTGTTTTTT,CASTSGGEFHEKLFF
.,TRBJ1-2,once,TRBV2,TGTGCCAGCAGTGAAGACGCGGCAGCCTATGGCTACACCTTC,CASSEDAAAYGYTF
.,TRBJ2-1,.,TRBV9,TGTGCCAGCAGCGTAGTGGGGGGAGACCCCTTTTCCTACAATGAGCAGTTCTTC,CASSVVGGDPFSYNEQFF
.,TRBJ1-5,.,TRBV15,TGTGCCACCAGCGAGGGGGAGGGGATCAATCAGCCCCAGCATTTT,CATSEGEGINQPQHF
.,TRBJ1-1,once,TRBV4-2,TGTGCCAGCAGCCAAACTTTACTCCCGGGCACGGGGGCTTTCTTT,CASSQTLLPGTGAFF